These 19 T cell receptor beta chains originate from one sample sequenced in a study of T-cell reconstitution after alpha-beta-depleted transplantation in children. A TCRbeta library incorporating unique molecular identifiers was prepared. TCRdb analysed the PCR reads with MiXCR anew, one entry per CDR3 protein. The repertoire includes hundreds of thousands of distinct CDR3 sequences, less than 9% of them detected once, and 5% to 7% sits in the top ten. The sample consisted of PBMCs, mostly from graft donor cells, taken 180 days after TCRalphabeta/CD19-depleted stem cell transplant. The source is a male patient between 5 and 17 years old who had a stem cell transplant for acute lymphoblastic leukemia, so the T cells may come from the graft donor.

This clonotype was seen at least ten times. This chain links TRBV13 with TRBJ2-1, with TRBD2 identical over 14 bases. The CDR3 is 15 residues long. Per germline, CDR1 PRHDT and CDR2 FYEKMQ (reference sequence). The J segment lost 6 bases and the V segment lost 5 bases, leaving 3 bases of the junction unmatched. The CDR3 protein is CASSPGTSGSNEQFF. CDR3 nucleotide sequence: TGTGCCAGCAGCCCCGGGACTAGCGGGAGCAATGAGCAGTTCTTC.

Ten or more counts support this clonotype. The V and J genes are TRBV12-3 or TRBV12-4 and TRBJ2-3; perhaps TRBD2 as D (6 bases). The germline V and J ends were trimmed by 1 base and 6 bases, with 8 bases remaining between them. CDR3 length: 13 amino acids. In DNA, the CDR3 is TGTGCCAGCAGTTTAGGGGCGGGGGATACGCAGTATTTT. It translates to CASSLGAGDTQYF.

This clonotype was seen at least ten times. V gene TRBV12-3 or TRBV12-4 combines with J gene TRBJ1-1; TRBD1 aligns across 8 bases. The length of the CDR3 is 16 residues. The ends lost 6 bases at V and 4 bases at J; junction bases unmatched: 13. CDR3: CASSPQGALWSTEAFF. The CDR3, as DNA: TGTGCCAGCAGCCCTCAGGGGGCCCTCTGGAGCACTGAAGCTTTCTTT.

The chain employs TRBV7-2 and TRBJ2-7, with 13 bases fitting TRBD2. Losses at the gene ends were 3 bases for V and 6 bases for J; bases not matched to a gene: 2. The germline V gene encodes CDR1 SGHTA and CDR2 FQGNSA. There are 14 residues in the CDR3. This chain's CDR3 is CASSLTSGRIEQYF. Here the CDR3 DNA reads TGTGCCAGCAGCTTGACTAGCGGGAGGATCGAGCAGTACTTC.

This clonotype was picked up many times. The V call is TRBV27, the J call TRBJ2-1, with 12 bases matching TRBD2. CDR3 size: 17 residues. J lost 6 bases, V lost 2 bases, and 8 bases had no gene match. In germline, CDR1 is MNHEY, CDR2 SMNVEV (reference sequence). CDR3 sequence (DNA): TGTGCCAGCAGTTTAGTGTTTCTAGCGGGAGGGCCCAATGAGCAGTTCTTC. Its protein is CASSLVFLAGGPNEQFF.

A note on this clonotype: This sequence may be a read error, since a much larger clone differs from it by one base. This chain joins TRBV11-2 and TRBJ2-5; no firm D call. In germline, CDR1 is SGHAT, CDR2 FQNNGV. This CDR3 comprises 14 residues. The germline V and J ends were trimmed by 3 bases and 5 bases, with 13 bases remaining between them. The CDR3 DNA reads as TGTGCCAGCAGCTTTTTGTCCTGTCAGGAGACCCAGTACTTC. Protein sequence: CASSFLSCQETQYF.

This clonotype was seen only once. Just one base apart from a much larger clone, this may be a read error. The V and J genes are TRBV28 and TRBJ1-6; D is ambiguous. CDR3 length equals 14 residues. Germline V CDR1 and CDR2: MDHEN, SYDVKM. CDR3 nucleotides: TGTGCCAGCGGACCCCTCCCATATAATCCACCCCTCCACTTT. Protein sequence: CASGPLPYNPPLHF.

At least ten counts were recorded for this clonotype. The chain couples TRBV4-2 to TRBJ2-7, with D perhaps being TRBD1 or TRBD2 (5 bases each). The V end lost 2 bases, the J end lost 3 bases, and 11 bases lay between the germline ends. Germline assignment: CDR1 LGHNA and CDR2 YNFKEQ. The CDR3 runs 14 residues. In nucleotides, the CDR3 is TGTGCCAGCAGCCAATGGGACGGAGACTACGAGCAGTACTTC. It yields the protein CASSQWDGDYEQYF.

The CDR3 sequence is CASSDRGQEQYF. CDR3 in DNA: TGCGCCAGCAGTGACAGGGGGCAAGAGCAGTACTTC. The chain combines TRBV10-2 with TRBJ2-7; 8 bases line up with TRBD1. The germline gives CDR1 WSHSY, CDR2 SAAADI. There are 12 residues in the CDR3. Trimming took 3 bases from V and 7 from J; bases not matched to a gene: 2.

This clonotype was recorded at least ten times. This chain joins TRBV25-1 and TRBJ2-7, with unresolved D. Germline values: CDR1 MGHDK, CDR2 SYGVNS. This CDR3 comprises 14 residues. Trimming removed 2 bases from V and 2 bases from J, with 10 bases in between. The CDR3 region has the DNA TGTGCCAGCAGTGAAGAGTTTTCCCCCTACGAGCAGTACTTC. Protein: CASSEEFSPYEQYF.

This clonotype has ten or more counts. J is TRBJ2-3 and V is TRBV6-2 or TRBV6-3; D is perhaps TRBD1 or TRBD2 (5 bases each). The ends were cut back, 1 base at V and 2 bases at J, with 16 bases in the middle. The CDR3 extends over 17 amino acids. Germline loops: CDR1 MNHEY, CDR2 SVGEGT. In DNA form, the CDR3 reads TGTGCCAGCAGTTACTTAAACGGGGACCACACCACAGATACGCAGTATTTT. Translating it yields CASSYLNGDHTTDTQYF.

This clonotype was found many times. The rearrangement links TRBV3-1 to TRBJ1-6; D gene unclear. In germline, CDR1 is LGHDT, CDR2 YNNKEL (reference sequence). This CDR3 comprises 15 residues. The V gene lost 0 bases and the J gene lost 8 bases, with 11 bases spanning the gap. CDR3 residues: CASSQDRMGDSPLHF. The CDR3, as DNA: TGTGCCAGCAGCCAAGATCGGATGGGAGATTCACCCCTCCACTTT.

This clonotype was observed many times. The chain recombines TRBV29-1 with TRBJ2-6; tentative D call: TRBD2 (5 bases). V lost 4 bases, J lost 4 bases, and 17 bases lay in between. This CDR3 spans 16 amino acids. Per the germline V gene, CDR1 is SQVTM and CDR2 is ANQGSEA. The CDR3 loop is CSVAPGPPGGANVLTF. In DNA, the CDR3 is TGCAGCGTTGCCCCGGGCCCACCGGGAGGGGCCAACGTCCTGACTTTC.

The chain joins TRBV28 to TRBJ2-1; 10 nucleotides agree with TRBD2. Trimming removed 8 bases from V and 6 bases from J; junction bases left unmatched: 25. This CDR3 comprises 20 residues. CDR1 and CDR2 (germline): MDHEN, SYDVKM. For the CDR3, the DNA is TGTGCCAGCGGGGGACCGGGACTAGCGAAAATACCTCCGGGGATCAATGAGCAGTTCTTC. Protein product: CASGGPGLAKIPPGINEQFF.

This clonotype has at least ten counts. The J gene is TRBJ2-7, the V gene TRBV12-3 or TRBV12-4, with a tentative D call TRBD2 (6 bases). The CDR3 is 15 residues long. V shed 5 bases and J shed 4 bases, with 18 bases lying between them. The DNA for the CDR3 is TGTGCCAGCAGTCGATCCCGGGACTCTCAGTACGAGCAGTACTTC. Translating it yields CASSRSRDSQYEQYF.

This clonotype was detected many times. The chain is built from TRBV4-2 and TRBJ1-1; 8 bases align to TRBD1. The CDR3 spans 14 residues. Germline loops: CDR1 LGHNA, CDR2 YNFKEQ. The V gene end was trimmed by 1 base and the J gene end by 6 bases; junction bases not matched to a gene: 4. The CDR3 protein is CASSQGDRWSEAFF. The DNA of the CDR3 is TGTGCCAGCAGCCAAGGGGACAGGTGGTCTGAAGCTTTCTTT.

This clonotype came up many times. CDR3 in amino acids: CAISESWDSTPQETQYF. Written as DNA, the CDR3 is TGTGCCATCAGTGAGTCGTGGGACTCCACTCCTCAAGAGACCCAGTACTTC. The chain joins TRBV10-3 to TRBJ2-5, with a tentative D call TRBD2 (6 bases). Between the trimmed V and J ends, which lost 0 bases and 2 bases, there was a span of 16 bases. The CDR3 is 17 residues long. From germline, CDR1 is ENHRY and CDR2 SYGVKD.

This clonotype was seen ten or more times. The rearrangement links TRBV6-5 to TRBJ1-3; no clear D gene. CDR1 MNHEY and CDR2 SVGAGI come from the germline V gene. The CDR3 runs 15 residues. V was shortened by 2 bases and J by 4 bases, with 12 bases between the two germline ends. CDR3 sequence (DNA): TGTGCCAGCAGTTACCCTGGCCCTAAAGGAAACACCATATATTTT. Translating it yields CASSYPGPKGNTIYF.

This clonotype showed up many times. V usage is TRBV12-3 or TRBV12-4 and J usage is TRBJ1-1; maybe TRBD1 (5 bases). V lost 7 bases, J lost 0 bases, and 12 bases lay in between. This CDR3 region has 14 residues. CDR3 coding DNA: TGTGCCAGCAAACCGGGACGGCTGAACACTGAAGCTTTCTTT. This gives the protein CASKPGRLNTEAFF.